This TCR beta chain is from a study of cytomegalovirus exposure and HLA in healthy donors. Overall study results and limits: V- and J-gene trimming in TCR beta was tied to a missense DCLRE1C variant by an analysis performed later.

The PCR was carried out with 60 Vbeta primers and 13 Jbeta primers. Profiled with immunoSEQ multiplex PCR; TCRdb holds only in-frame clones, not every one. The listing records about 38,000 clones. Losses at the gene ends were 7 bases for V and 3 bases for J; bases not matched to a gene: 7. This CDR3 has 14 amino acids. The germline V gene has CDR1 MNHNS and CDR2 SASEGT. Points on this clone: What it binds is unknown.

Input material: PBMCs. The chain combines TRBV6-1 with TRBJ1-1, with 8 bases that match TRBD1. This TCR was recovered from a man aged 35 to 55 in good health and CMV-seropositive. CDR3 region: CASTLDRADTEAFF. Here the CDR3 DNA reads TGTGCCAGCACCCTGGACAGGGCGGACACTGAAGCTTTCTTT.